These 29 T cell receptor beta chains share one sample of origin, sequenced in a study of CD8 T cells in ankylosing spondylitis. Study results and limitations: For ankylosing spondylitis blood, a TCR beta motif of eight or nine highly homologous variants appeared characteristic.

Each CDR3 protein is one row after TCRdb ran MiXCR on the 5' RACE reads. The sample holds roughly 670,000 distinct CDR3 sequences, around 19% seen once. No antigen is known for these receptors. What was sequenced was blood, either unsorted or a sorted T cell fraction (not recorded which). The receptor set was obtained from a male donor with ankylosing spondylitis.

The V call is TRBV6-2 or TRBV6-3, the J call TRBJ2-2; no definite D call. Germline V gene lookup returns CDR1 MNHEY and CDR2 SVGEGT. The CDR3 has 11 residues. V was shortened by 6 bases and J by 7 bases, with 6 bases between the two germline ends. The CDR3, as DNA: TGTGCCAGCAGCCGCCTCGGGGAGCTGTTTTTT. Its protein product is CASSRLGELFF.

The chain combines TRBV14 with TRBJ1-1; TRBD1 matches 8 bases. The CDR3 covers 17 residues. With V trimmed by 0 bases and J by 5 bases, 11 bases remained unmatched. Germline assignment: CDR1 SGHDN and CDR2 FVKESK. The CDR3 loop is CASSQDRVDREGTEAFF. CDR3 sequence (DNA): TGTGCCAGCAGCCAAGATAGGGTGGACAGGGAGGGAACTGAAGCTTTCTTT.

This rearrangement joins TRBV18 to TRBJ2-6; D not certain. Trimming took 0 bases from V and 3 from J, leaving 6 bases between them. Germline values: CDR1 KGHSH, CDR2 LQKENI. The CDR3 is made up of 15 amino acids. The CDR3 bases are TGTGCCAGCTCACCACCGAATTATGGGGCCAACGTCCTGACTTTC. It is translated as CASSPPNYGANVLTF. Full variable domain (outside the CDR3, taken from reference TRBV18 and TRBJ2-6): NAGVMQNPRHLVRRRGQEARLRCSPMKGHSHVYWYRQLPEEGLKFMVYLQKENIIDESGMPKERFSAEFPKEGPSILRIQQVVRGDSAAYFCASSPPNYGANVLTFGAGSRLTVL.

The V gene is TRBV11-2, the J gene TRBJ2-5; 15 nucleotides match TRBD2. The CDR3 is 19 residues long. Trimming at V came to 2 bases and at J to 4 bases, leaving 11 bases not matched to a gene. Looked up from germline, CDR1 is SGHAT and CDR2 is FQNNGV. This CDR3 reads CASSLRVGLAGGWRETQYF. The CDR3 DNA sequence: TGTGCCAGCAGCTTAAGGGTCGGACTAGCGGGAGGGTGGAGAGAGACCCAGTACTTC.

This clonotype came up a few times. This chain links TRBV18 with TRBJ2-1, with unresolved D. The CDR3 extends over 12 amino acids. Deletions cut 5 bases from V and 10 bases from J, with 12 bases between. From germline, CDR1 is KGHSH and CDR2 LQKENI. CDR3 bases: TGTGCCAGCTCAGCCTTTGGAGAGGAGCAGTTCTTC. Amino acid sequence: CASSAFGEEQFF. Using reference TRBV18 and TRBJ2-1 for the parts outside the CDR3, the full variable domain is NAGVMQNPRHLVRRRGQEARLRCSPMKGHSHVYWYRQLPEEGLKFMVYLQKENIIDESGMPKERFSAEFPKEGPSILRIQQVVRGDSAAYFCASSAFGEEQFFGPGTRLTVL.

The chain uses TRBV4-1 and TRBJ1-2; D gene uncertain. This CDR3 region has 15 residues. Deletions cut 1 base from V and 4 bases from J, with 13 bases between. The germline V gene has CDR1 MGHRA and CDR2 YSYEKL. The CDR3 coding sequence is TGCGCCAGCAGCCAAGTCGACCCGGTGACCTATGGCTACACCTTC. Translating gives CASSQVDPVTYGYTF.

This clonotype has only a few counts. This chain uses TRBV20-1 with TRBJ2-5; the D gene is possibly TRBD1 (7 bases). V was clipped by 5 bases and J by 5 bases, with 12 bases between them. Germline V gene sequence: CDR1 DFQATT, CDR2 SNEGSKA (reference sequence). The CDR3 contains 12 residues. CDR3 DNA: TGCAGTGCTCTTCCAGGGGGGGAGACCCAGTACTTC. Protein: CSALPGGETQYF.

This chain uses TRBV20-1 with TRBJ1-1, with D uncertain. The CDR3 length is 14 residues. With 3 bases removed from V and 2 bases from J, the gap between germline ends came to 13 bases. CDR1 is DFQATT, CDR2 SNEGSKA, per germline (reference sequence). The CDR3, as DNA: TGCAGTGCTAGCGTTTGGGATACCAACACTGAAGCTTTCTTT. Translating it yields CSASVWDTNTEAFF.

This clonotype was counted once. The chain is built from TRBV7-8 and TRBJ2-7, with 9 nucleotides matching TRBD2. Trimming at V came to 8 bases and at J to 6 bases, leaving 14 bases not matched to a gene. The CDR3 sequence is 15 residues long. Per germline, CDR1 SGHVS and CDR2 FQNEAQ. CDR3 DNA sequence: TGTGCCAGCGGGAAGGTAGGCGGGAGGGCCATCGAGCAGTACTTC. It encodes CASGKVGGRAIEQYF.

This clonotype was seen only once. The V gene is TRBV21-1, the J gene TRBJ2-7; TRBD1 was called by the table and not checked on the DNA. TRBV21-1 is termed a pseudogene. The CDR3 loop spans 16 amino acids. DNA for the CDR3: TGTGCCAGCAGCAAATCTGGGGGGCGTACTGATTACGAGCAGTACTTC. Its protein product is CASSKSGGRTDYEQYF.

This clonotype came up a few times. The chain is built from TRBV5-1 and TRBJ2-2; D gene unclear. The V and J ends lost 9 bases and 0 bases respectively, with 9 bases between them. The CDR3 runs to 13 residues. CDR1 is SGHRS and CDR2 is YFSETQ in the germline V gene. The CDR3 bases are TGCGCCACCCGGGCAGCGAACACCGGGGAGCTGTTTTTT. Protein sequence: CATRAANTGELFF.

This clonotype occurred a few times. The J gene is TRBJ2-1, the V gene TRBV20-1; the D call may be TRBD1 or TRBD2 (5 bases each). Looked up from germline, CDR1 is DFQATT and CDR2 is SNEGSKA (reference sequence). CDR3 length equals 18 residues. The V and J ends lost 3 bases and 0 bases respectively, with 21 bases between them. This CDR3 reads CSASQLGTELGSYNEQFF. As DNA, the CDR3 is TGCAGTGCTAGTCAACTCGGGACCGAACTAGGCTCCTACAATGAGCAGTTCTTC.

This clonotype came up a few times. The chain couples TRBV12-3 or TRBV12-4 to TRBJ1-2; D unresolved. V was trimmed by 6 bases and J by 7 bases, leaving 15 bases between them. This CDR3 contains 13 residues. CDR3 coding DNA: TGTGCCAGCAGCGGGATAATCCTTGGTGGCTACACCTTC. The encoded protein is CASSGIILGGYTF.

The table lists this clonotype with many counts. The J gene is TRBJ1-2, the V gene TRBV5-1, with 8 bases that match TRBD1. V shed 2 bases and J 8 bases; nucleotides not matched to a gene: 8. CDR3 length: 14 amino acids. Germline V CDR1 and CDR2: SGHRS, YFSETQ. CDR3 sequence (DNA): TGCGCCAGCAGCTTCCGACAGGGGAGTGGCGGCTACACCTTC. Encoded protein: CASSFRQGSGGYTF.

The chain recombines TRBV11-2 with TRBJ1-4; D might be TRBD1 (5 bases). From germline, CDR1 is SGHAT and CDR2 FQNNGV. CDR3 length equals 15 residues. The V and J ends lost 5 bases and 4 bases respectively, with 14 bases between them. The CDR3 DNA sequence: TGTGCCAGCAGCCCCTCTGGGGCAGTTAATGAAAAACTGTTTTTT. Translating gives CASSPSGAVNEKLFF.

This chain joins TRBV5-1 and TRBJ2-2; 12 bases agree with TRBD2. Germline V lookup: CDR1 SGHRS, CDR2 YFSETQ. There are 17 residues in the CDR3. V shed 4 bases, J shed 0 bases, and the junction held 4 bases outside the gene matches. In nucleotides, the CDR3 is TGCGCCAGCAGCCCCGGACTAGCGGGGACGAACACCGGGGAGCTGTTTTTT. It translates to CASSPGLAGTNTGELFF.

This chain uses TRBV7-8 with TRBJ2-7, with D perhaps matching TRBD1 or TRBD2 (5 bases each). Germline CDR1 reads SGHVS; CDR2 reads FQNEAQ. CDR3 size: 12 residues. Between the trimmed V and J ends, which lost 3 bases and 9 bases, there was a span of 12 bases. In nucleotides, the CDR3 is TGTGCCAGCAGCTTTCGAGGGACCCCGCAGTACTTC. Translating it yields CASSFRGTPQYF.

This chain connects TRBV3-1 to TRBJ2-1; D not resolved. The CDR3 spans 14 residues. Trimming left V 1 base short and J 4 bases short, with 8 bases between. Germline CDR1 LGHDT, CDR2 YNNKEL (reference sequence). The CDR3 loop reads CASSQGNTYNEQFF. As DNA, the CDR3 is TGTGCCAGCAGCCAAGGTAACACATACAATGAGCAGTTCTTC.

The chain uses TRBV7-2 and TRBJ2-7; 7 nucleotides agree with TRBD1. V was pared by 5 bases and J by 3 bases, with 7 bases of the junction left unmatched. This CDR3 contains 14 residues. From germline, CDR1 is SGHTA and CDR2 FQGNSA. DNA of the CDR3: TGTGCCAGCAGCAACTACCAGGGGGTCTACGAGCAGTACTTC. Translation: CASSNYQGVYEQYF.

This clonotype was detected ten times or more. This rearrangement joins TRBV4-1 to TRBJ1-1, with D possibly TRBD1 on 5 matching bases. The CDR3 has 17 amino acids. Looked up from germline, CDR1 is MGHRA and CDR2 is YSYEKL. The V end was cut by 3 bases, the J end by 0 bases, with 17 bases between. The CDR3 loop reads CASSHGTALGMNTEAFF. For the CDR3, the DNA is TGCGCCAGCAGCCACGGGACGGCACTCGGCATGAACACTGAAGCTTTCTTT.

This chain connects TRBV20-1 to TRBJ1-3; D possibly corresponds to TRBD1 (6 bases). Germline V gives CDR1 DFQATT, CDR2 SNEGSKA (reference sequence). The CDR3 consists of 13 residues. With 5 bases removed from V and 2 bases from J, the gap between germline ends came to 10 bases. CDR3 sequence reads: CSAYTGPGNTIYF. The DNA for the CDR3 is TGCAGTGCTTATACAGGGCCTGGAAACACCATATATTTT.

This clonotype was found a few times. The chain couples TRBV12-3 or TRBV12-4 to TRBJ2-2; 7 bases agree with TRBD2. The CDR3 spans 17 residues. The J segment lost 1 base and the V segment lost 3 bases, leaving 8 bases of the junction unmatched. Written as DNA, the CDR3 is TGTGCCAGCAGTTTCATGGTTGCGGGGGTGAACACCGGGGAGCTGTTTTTT. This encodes CASSFMVAGVNTGELFF.

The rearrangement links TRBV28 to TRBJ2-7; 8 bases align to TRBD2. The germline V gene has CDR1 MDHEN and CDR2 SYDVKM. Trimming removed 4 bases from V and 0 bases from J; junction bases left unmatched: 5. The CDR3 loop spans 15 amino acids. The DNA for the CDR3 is TGTGCCAGCAGTTCCCTAGGACTAGCCTCCTACGAGCAGTACTTC. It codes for CASSSLGLASYEQYF.

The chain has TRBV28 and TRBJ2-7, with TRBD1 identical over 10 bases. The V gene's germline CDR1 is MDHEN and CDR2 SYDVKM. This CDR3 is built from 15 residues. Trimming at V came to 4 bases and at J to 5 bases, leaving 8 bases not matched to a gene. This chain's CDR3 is CASSSPGQGRDEQYF. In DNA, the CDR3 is TGTGCCAGCAGTTCCCCGGGACAGGGGCGCGACGAGCAGTACTTC.

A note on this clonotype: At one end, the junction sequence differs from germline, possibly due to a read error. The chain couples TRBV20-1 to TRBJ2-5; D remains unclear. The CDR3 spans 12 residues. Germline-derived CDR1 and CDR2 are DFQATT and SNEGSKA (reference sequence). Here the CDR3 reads CSARVQIEPQYF. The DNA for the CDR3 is TGCAGTGCTAGAGTACAGATAGAGCCCCAGTACTTC.

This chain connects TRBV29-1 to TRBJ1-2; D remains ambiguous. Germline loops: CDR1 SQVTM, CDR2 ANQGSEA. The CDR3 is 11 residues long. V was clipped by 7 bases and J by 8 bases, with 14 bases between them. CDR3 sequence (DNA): TGCAGCGCCCTCCGGGAGTGGGGCTACACCTTC. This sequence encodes CSALREWGYTF.

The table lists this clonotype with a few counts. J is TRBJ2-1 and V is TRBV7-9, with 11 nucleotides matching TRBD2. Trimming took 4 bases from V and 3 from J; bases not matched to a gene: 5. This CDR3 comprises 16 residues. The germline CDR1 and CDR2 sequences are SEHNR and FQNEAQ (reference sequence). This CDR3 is CASSSVTSGIYNEQFF. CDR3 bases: TGTGCCAGCAGCTCCGTGACTAGCGGGATCTACAATGAGCAGTTCTTC.

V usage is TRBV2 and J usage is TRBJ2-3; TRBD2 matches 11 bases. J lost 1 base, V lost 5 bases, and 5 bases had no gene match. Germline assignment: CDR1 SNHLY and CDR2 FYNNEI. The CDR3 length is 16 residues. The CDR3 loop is CASSYSGGAGTDTQYF. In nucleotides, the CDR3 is TGTGCCAGCAGTTATAGCGGGGGGGCCGGCACAGATACGCAGTATTTT. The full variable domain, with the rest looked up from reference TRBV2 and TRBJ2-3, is EPEVTQTPSHQVTQMGQEVILRCVPISNHLYFYWYRQILGQKVEFLVSFYNNEISEKSEIFDDQFSVERPDGSNFTLKIRSTKLEDSAMYFCASSYSGGAGTDTQYFGPGTRLTVL.

The CDR3 DNA follows: TGTGCCAGCAGCTCCGCAGCGGGGGGGCAGCACGAGCAGTACTTC. It encodes CASSSAAGGQHEQYF. The V and J genes are TRBV11-2 and TRBJ2-7; 10 positions match TRBD2. CDR1 and CDR2 (germline): SGHAT, FQNNGV. This CDR3 region has 15 residues. The trim removed 4 bases at V and 5 bases at J, leaving 8 bases unmatched.